The TCR beta chain under discussion was sequenced for a study of identical twins (dated by TCRdb to the mid-2010s). In terms of the full investigation: TCR alpha and beta repertoires from monozygotic twins, unrelated adults of various ages and cord blood were deep-sequenced to test whether fetal clonotypes persist. Replicate twin experiments were performed at different times using different library preparation protocols to rule out contamination. The study at large found these results: Because the same donors could not be followed over many years, the conclusions relied on cross-sectional statistical analysis. Zero-insertion analyses could be partly confounded by invariant T cells such as MAIT and iNKT, although diverse VJ usage argued against such confounding for most clonotypes. Abundant cord blood beta clonotypes carried fewer insertions; young adult naive repertoires showed a weaker similar trend, while memory repertoires showed none. The excess sharing between twins in beta out-of-frame sequences was weaker because fewer shared sequences reduced the signal-to-noise ratio. Compared with coincidental sharing between unrelated individuals, an excess of low generation-probability sequences was observed among out-of-frame TCR alpha sequences shared between twins. Recombination models systematically underestimated out-of-frame TCR alpha sharing in monozygotic twins but agreed with sharing between unrelated individuals.

According to the germline V gene, CDR1 reads MNHNS and CDR2 reads SASEGT. The CDR3 contains 14 residues, cysteine and phenylalanine counted. Only the CDR3 DNA stays, 42 bases, in frame from base 1. The V and J ends are trimmed by 6 bases and 4 bases, leaving 14 bases between them. Every donor was a healthy Caucasian. The twin cohort comprised three pairs of female monozygotic twins, all aged about 18 to 29 years. Peripheral blood mononuclear cells were used as the source from which RNA for TCR libraries was isolated. As to this clonotype: Its antigen is currently not known. The input lacks base qualities; no much larger clone sits a single base away.

Library generation was performed with 5' RACE. The sequencing machine was an Illumina HiSeq 2000. Template switching introduced a universal primer binding site; the final cDNA contained a unique molecular identifier, enabling accurate counting of TCR cDNA molecules. Specific primers in the conserved constant-segment region were used to synthesize first-strand cDNA for the TCR alpha and beta chains. To control for contamination, every cDNA library carried two barcodes: a SMART-Mk sample barcode plus Illumina barcodes. TruSeq adapter sequences, together with Illumina sample barcodes, were added in two successive PCR steps. TCR alpha and beta cDNA libraries were sequenced on the Illumina HiSeq platform with custom primers. On the authors' methods: Raw reads were processed with MiGEC to extract unique molecular identifiers, and MiXCR was used to determine CDR3 positions. Recombination models were inferred per individual with the repgenHMM and IGoR tools using an EM algorithm. Shared clonotype analysis was performed with the tcR package in R, normalizing sharing by the product of cloneset sizes. To study raw recombination without the effects of thymic and clonal selection, out-of-frame nonproductive sequences were analyzed. Clones were called with MiXCR by TCRdb after fastp trimmed the public reads at Q25, and only in-frame beta chains were retained. Each entry is one CDR3 protein sequence, shown with its most common DNA and genes. The V and J calls reflect TCRdb's pipeline rather than the authors' work. This sample is represented by fewer than 900,000 distinct CDR3 sequences; about 20% of them were singletons. The top ten constitute 10% to 15% of the sample.

The sample was also linked to a second study, of T cells expressing NK-cell markers. The second study, in turn, reports: TCR beta-chain repertoires were profiled in sorted CD3+CD56+NKG2C+, CD3+CD56+NKG2C- and CD3+CD56-NKG2C+ T-cell subsets from fewer than 10 donors. Seven of the eight sequenced donors were HCMV-seropositive and one was HCMV-seronegative. To restrict sorting to alphabetaTCR-expressing T cells, an anti-gammadeltaTCR antibody was added in several experiments. In six donors, the dominant CD3+CD56+NKG2C+ clonotypes were among the top 10 CD8+ clonotypes and accounted for about 1.0-7.5% of CD8+ T cells. Those dominant clonotypes were again the most abundant among CD3+CD56-NKG2C+ cells in a few donors, at roughly 28.3-60.1%. Whether the expanded NKG2C-expressing T cell clones were specific for HCMV antigens remained unclear. Randomly selected healthy volunteers, three men and five women, were used as the eight sequenced donors. A commercial ELISA kit detecting HCMV-specific IgG in serum was used to determine HCMV serostatus. Bulk peripheral blood T-cell repertoires were additionally sequenced from unsorted PBMC for about six donors. MIGEC was used to demultiplex reads and group the reads by UMI, and MiTCR was used to assemble and quantify clonotypes. To remove erroneous sequences, TCR cDNA sequences were retained only when supported by two or more reads. Downstream repertoire analysis used the tcR package, and clonotypes were matched across fractions by CDR3 nucleotide sequence plus V segment. Antigen specificity was annotated against VDJdb with VDJmatch, allowing one amino acid substitution in CDR3.

The origin of this receptor is a woman under 30 in good health. The rearrangement combines TRBV6-1 with TRBJ2-3; the D region possibly corresponds to TRBD2 (6 bases align). The sequenced sample was PBMCs. The CDR3 region reads CASSRPGRPDTQYF. The nucleotide sequence reads TGTGCCAGCAGCCGCCCGGGGAGGCCAGATACGCAGTATTTT.